Below, one T cell receptor beta chain is given with its context. Its antigen remains unknown. This sample is drawn from a study of T cell responses to AZD1222 COVID-19 vaccine. Study-wide background: Second-dose recipients at about 4 or about 12 weeks were treated as one pooled group.

Findings of the study overall: The peak T cell response came first, and repertoires were sampled only after it. Breadth and depth of Spike-specific TCRs rose after two AZD1222 doses. Clonal diversity was possibly underestimated; the donors were predominantly white British and more often female.

This CDR3 spans 14 amino acids. Germline V gene lookup returns CDR1 SGHAT and CDR2 FQNNGV. V was shortened by 4 bases and J by 5 bases, with 13 bases between the two germline ends. Sequencing used immunoSEQ multiplex PCR; TCRdb keeps in-frame clones, though not all of them. The data contain 140,000 to 150,000 clones, under 95% of them singletons. The chain combines TRBV11-2 with TRBJ2-3; no clear D gene. The specimen comprised peripheral blood, sampled on day 0 of AZD1222 vaccination. This receptor was identified in an adult in good health. The CDR3 sequence is CASSWRGAGDTQYF. CDR3 nucleotide sequence: TGTGCCAGCAGCTGGCGCGGAGCTGGAGATACGCAGTATTTT. Filled out from reference TRBV11-2 and TRBJ2-3, the complete variable domain reads EAGVAQSPRYKIIEKRQSVAFWCNPISGHATLYWYQQILGQGPKLLIQFQNNGVVDDSQLPKDRFSAERLKGVDSTLKIQPAKLEDSAVYLCASSWRGAGDTQYFGPGTRLTVL.